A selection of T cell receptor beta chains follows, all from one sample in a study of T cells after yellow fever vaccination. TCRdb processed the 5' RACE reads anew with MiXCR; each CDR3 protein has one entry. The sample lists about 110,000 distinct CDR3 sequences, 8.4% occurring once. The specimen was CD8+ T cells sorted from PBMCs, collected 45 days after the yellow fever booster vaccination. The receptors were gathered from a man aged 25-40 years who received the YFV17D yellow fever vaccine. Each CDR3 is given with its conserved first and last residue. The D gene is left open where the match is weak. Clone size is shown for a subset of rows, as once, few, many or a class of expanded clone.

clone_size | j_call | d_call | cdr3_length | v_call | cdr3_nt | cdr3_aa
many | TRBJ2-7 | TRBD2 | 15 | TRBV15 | TGTGCCACCAGCCACTCTAGCGGGAGCTCCTACGAGCAGTACTTC | CATSHSSGSSYEQYF
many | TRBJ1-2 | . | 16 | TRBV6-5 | TGTGCCAGCAGTTACTCGAGACCGGCGCCTAACTATGGCTACACCTTC | CASSYSRPAPNYGYTF
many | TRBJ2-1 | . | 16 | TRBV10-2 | TGCGCCAGCAGTGATGAAGTCCTGGTCTCCTACAATGAGCAGTTCTTC | CASSDEVLVSYNEQFF
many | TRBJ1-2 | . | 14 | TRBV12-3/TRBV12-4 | TGTGCCAGCACTACTTCTGGAGGGGACTATGGCTACACCTTC | CASTTSGGDYGYTF
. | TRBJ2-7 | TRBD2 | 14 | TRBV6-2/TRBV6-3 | TGTGCCAGCAGGATAGCGGGAGTCTATTACGAGCAGTACTTC | CASRIAGVYYEQYF
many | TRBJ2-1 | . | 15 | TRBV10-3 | TGTGCCATCAGTGAAGATACTAGCATATACAATGAGCAGTTCTTC | CAISEDTSIYNEQFF
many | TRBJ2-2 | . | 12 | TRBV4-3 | TGCGCCAGCAGCTGGGAGACCGGGGAGCTGTTTTTT | CASSWETGELFF
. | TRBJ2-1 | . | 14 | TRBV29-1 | TGCAGCGGCGAACAGGGTTTTGGGTACAATGAGCAGTTCTTC | CSGEQGFGYNEQFF
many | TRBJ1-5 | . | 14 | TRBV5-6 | TGTGCCAGCAGCTTGGAGGGAAGGGTTAAGCCCCAGCATTTT | CASSLEGRVKPQHF
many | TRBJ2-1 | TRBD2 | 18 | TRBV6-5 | TGTGCCAGCAGTTACGGTGGACTAGCGGGGTCATCCTACAATGAGCAGTTCTTC | CASSYGGLAGSSYNEQFF
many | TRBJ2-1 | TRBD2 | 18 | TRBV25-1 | TGTGCCAGCAGTGAATACTACACCGGGGGGATTGGGGACAATGAGCAGTTCTTC | CASSEYYTGGIGDNEQFF
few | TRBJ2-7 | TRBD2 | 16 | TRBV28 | TGTGCCAGCAGCGAGGTTTTAGTACTAGCGGGAGGCGAGCAGTACTTC | CASSEVLVLAGGEQYF
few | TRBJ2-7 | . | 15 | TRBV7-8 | TGTGCCAGCAGCCGCTTGGACTCGCCTCTTTACGAGCAGTACTTC | CASSRLDSPLYEQYF
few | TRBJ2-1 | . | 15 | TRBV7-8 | TGTGCCAGCAGCTACACAGGGTCGGGAGGCGCTGAGCAGTTCTTC | CASSYTGSGGAEQFF
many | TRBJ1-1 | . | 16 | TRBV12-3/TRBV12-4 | TGTGCCAGCAGTTTGGACACGACAGGTTCCGCCACTGAAGCTTTCTTT | CASSLDTTGSATEAFF
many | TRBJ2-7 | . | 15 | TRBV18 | TGTGCCAGCTCATCGCCGGGACTGGGATACCACGAGCAGTACTTC | CASSSPGLGYHEQYF
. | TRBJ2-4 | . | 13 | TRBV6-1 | TGTGCCAGCAGCACCTATAGAGGAGACATTCAGTACTTC | CASSTYRGDIQYF
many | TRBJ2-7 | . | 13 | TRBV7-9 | TGTGCCAGCAGTCAAAACAACGACTACGAGCAGTACTTC | CASSQNNDYEQYF
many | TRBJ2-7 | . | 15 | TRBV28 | TGTGCCAGCAGTTCCCGGGAGAGGGCCCTCTACGAGCAGTACTTC | CASSSRERALYEQYF
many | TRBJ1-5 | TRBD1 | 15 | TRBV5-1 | TGCGCCAGCAGCTTGGCAGGGGGAGGAGGACAGCCCCAGCATTTT | CASSLAGGGGQPQHF
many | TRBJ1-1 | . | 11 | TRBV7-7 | TGTGCTACCGGAGAAGGGACTGAAGCTTTCTTT | CATGEGTEAFF
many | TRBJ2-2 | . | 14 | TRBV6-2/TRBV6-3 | TGTGCCAGCTCGCCGGCTGGGGAGACCGGGGAGCTGTTTTTT | CASSPAGETGELFF
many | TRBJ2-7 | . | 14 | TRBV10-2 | TGCGCCAGCAGTGACTCCCCCACTAGTTCCGAGCAGTACTTC | CASSDSPTSSEQYF
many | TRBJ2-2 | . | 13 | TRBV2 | TGTGCCAGAGGGACCCAGGTGTCGGGGGAGCTGTTTTTT | CARGTQVSGELFF
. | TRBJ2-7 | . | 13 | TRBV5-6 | TGTGCCAGCAGCCCGGGGGTCGCGTGGGAGCAGTACTTC | CASSPGVAWEQYF
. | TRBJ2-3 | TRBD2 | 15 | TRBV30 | TGTGCCTGGAGAGAACCTCTAGCGGGGGGAGATACGCAGTATTTT | CAWREPLAGGDTQYF
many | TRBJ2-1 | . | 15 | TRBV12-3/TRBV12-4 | TGTGCCAGCAACCTAGGGTCCAGCTCCTACAATGAGCAGTTCTTC | CASNLGSSSYNEQFF
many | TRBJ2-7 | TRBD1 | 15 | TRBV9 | TGTGCCAGCAGCGTCGCGCCGGGACAGGCCTACGAGCAGTACTTC | CASSVAPGQAYEQYF
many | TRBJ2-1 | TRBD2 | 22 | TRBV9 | TGTGCCAGCAGCGCAGGGGATCTGGGACTAGCGGACCCCAACCCTGGATACAATGAGCAGTTCTTC | CASSAGDLGLADPNPGYNEQFF
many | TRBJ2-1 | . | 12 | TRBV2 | TGTGCCAGCAGTGACAGCTACAATGAGCAGTTCTTC | CASSDSYNEQFF
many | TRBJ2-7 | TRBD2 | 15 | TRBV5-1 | TGCGCCAGCACTGAGGGACTAAAAATCTCCTACGAGCAGTACTTC | CASTEGLKISYEQYF
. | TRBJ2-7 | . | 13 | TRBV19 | TGTGCCAGTAAAGGCGGGACCCCCTACGAGCAGTACTTC | CASKGGTPYEQYF
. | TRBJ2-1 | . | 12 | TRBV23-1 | TGCGCCAGCAGGACGCAGGATAATGAGCAGTTCTTC | CASRTQDNEQFF
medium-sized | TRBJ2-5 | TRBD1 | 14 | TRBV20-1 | TGCAGTGCTAGAGGAGGACAGGGGTATGAGACCCAGTACTTC | CSARGGQGYETQYF
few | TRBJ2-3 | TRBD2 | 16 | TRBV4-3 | TGCGCCAGCAGCCAAGATCCTAGCGGGAGCACAGATACGCAGTATTTT | CASSQDPSGSTDTQYF
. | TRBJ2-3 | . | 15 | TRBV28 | TGTGCCAGCAGGGACCTCGCCAAAGGAACAGATACGCAGTATTTT | CASRDLAKGTDTQYF
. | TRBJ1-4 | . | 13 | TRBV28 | TGTGCCAGCACCTTCGGCGGGAGTGAAAAACTGTTTTTT | CASTFGGSEKLFF
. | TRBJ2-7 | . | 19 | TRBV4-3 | TGCGCCAGCAGCCAAGATCCCCTCTCCAAGGGGGTCATTACCTACGAGCAGTACTTC | CASSQDPLSKGVITYEQYF
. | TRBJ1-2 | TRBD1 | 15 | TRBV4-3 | TGCGCCAGCAGCCAAGTAACGAACAGGGGGGATGGCTACACCTTC | CASSQVTNRGDGYTF
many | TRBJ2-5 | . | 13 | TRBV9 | TGTGCCAGCAGCGTGGGGAGCCCTGAGACCCAGTACTTC | CASSVGSPETQYF
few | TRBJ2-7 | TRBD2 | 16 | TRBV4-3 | TGCGCCAGCAGCCCCGAGCAGGTCGGGAGGGCCCTGTGTGGGTACTTC | CASSPEQVGRALCGYF
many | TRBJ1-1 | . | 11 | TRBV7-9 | TGTGCCAGCAGCACCACACCCGAAGCTTTCTTT | CASSTTPEAFF
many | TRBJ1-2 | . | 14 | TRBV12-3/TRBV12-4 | TGTGCCAGCAGTTCGGGGGGTCTTGACTATGGCTACACCTTC | CASSSGGLDYGYTF
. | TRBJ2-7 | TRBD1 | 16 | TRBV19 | TGTGCCAGTAGTGCCAGGACAGGGGATCCGTCCTACGAGCAGTACTTC | CASSARTGDPSYEQYF
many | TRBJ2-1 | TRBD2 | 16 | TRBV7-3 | TGTGCCAGCAGCTTGCTCCGGCGGGAGGGGTACAATGAGCAGTTCTTC | CASSLLRREGYNEQFF
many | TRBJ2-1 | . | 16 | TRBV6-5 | TGTGCCAGCACCTCCGGAGGGGGCTCGTTGGTGAATGAGCAGTTCTTC | CASTSGGGSLVNEQFF
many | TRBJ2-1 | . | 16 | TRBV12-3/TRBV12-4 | TGTGCCAGCAGCCAGGATGGGCGGAGCTCCTACAATGAGCAGTTCTTC | CASSQDGRSSYNEQFF
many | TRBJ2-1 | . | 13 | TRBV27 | TGTGCCAGCAGTTTATCGAACATCAATGAGCAGTTCTTC | CASSLSNINEQFF
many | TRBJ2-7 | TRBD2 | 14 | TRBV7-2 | TGTGCCAGCAGCTCTAGACTAGCGGGGTACGAGCAGTACTTC | CASSSRLAGYEQYF
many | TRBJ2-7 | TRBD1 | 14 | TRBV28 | TGTGCCACCGCAGGGACAGGGCTTCACTACGAGCAGTACTTC | CATAGTGLHYEQYF
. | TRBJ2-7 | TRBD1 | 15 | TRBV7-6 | TGTGCCAGCAGCTTAGGACAGGGGGCAGGAGGCGAGCAGTACTTC | CASSLGQGAGGEQYF
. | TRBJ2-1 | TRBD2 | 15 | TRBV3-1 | TGTGCCAGCAGCGCGGGACTTCGGGGGGGAAATGAGCAGTTCTTC | CASSAGLRGGNEQFF
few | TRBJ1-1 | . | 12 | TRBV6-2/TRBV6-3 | TGTGCCAGCAGGGGCGCCCCCACTGAAGCTTTCTTT | CASRGAPTEAFF
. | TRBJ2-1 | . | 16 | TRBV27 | TGTGCCAGCAGTTTATCCGTTATGAGCTCCTACAATGAGCAGTTCTTC | CASSLSVMSSYNEQFF